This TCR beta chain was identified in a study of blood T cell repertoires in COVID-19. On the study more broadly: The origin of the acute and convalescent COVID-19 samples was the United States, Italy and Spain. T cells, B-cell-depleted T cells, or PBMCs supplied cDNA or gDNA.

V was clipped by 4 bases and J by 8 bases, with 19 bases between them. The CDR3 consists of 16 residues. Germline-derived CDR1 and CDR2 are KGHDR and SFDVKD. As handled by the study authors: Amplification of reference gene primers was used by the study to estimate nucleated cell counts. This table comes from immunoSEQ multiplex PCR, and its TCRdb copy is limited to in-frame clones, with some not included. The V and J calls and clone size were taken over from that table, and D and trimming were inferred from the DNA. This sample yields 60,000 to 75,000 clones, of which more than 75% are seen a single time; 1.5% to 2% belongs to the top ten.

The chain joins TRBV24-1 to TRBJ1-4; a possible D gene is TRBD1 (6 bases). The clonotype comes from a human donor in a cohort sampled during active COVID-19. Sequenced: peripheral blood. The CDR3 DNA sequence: TGTGCCACCAGTGACACCAGGGGACCGGGGGGGGAAAAACTGTTTTTT. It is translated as CATSDTRGPGGEKLFF.